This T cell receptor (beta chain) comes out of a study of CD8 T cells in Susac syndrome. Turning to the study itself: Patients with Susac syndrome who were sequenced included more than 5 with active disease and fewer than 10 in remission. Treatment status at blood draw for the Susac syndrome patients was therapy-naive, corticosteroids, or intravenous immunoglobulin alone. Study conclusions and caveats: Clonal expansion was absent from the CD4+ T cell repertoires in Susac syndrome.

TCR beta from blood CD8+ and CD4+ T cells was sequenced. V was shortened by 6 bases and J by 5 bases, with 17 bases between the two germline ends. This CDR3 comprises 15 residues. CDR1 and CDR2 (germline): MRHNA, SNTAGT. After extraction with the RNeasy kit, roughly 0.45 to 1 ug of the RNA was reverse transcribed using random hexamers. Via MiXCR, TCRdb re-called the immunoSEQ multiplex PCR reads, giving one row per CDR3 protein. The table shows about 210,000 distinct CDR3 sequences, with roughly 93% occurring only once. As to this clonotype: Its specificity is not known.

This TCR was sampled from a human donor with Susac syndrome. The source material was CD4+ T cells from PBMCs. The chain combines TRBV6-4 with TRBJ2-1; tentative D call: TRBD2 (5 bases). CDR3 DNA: TGTGCCAGCAGCGGAGAGGGTAGGGTAAACAATGAGCAGTTCTTC. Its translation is CASSGEGRVNNEQFF.